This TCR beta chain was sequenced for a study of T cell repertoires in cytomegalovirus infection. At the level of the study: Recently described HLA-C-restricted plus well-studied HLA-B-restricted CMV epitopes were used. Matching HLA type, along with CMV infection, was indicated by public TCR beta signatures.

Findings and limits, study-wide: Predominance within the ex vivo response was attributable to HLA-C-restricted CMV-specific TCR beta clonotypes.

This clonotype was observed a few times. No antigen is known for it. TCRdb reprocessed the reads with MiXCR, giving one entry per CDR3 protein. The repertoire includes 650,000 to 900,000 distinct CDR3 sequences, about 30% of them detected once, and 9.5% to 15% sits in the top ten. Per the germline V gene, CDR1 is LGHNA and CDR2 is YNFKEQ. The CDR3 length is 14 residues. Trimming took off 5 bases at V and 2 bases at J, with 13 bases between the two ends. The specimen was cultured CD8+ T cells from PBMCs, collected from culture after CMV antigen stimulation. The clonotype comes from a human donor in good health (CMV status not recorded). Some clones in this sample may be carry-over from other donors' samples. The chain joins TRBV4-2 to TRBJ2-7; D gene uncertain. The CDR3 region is CASSYGNIAYEQYF. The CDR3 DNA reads TGTGCCAGCAGCTATGGAAACATCGCCTACGAGCAGTACTTC.